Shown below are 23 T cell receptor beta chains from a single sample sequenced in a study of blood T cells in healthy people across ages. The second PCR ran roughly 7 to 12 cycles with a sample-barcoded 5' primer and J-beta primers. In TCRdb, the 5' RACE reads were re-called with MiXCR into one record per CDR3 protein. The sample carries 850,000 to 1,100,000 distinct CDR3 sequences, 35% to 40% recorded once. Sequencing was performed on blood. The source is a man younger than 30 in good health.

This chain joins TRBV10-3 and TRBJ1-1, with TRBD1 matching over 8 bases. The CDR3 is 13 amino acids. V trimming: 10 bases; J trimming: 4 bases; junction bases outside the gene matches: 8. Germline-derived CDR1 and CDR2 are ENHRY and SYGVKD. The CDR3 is CATQTGEGTEAFF. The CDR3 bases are TGTGCCACCCAGACAGGGGAAGGCACTGAAGCTTTCTTT.

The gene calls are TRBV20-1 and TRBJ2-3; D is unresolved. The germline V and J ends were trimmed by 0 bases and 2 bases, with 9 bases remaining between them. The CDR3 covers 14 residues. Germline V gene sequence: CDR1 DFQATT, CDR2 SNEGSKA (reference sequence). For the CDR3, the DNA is TGCAGTGCTAGAGATAACATAAACACAGATACGCAGTATTTT. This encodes CSARDNINTDTQYF.

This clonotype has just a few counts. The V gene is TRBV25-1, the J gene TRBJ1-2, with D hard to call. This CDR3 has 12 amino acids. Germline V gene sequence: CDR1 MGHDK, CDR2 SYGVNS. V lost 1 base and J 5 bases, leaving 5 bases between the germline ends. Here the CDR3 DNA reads TGTGCCAGCAGTGAATCCGTGTATGGCTACACCTTC. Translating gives CASSESVYGYTF.

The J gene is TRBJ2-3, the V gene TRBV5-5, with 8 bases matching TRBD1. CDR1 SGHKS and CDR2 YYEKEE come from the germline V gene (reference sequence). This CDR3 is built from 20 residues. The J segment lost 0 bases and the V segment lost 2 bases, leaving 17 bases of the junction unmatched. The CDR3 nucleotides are TGTGCCAGCAGCTTATCTAGGACAGGGACCTCCACCGTTAGCACAGATACGCAGTATTTT. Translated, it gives CASSLSRTGTSTVSTDTQYF.

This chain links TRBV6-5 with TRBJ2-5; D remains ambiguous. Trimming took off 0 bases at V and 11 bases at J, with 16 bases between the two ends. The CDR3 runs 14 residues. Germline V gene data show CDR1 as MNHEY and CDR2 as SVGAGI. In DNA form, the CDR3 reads TGTGCCAGCAGTTACTCGCCGAGCACCAATGAGCAGTACTTC. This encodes CASSYSPSTNEQYF.

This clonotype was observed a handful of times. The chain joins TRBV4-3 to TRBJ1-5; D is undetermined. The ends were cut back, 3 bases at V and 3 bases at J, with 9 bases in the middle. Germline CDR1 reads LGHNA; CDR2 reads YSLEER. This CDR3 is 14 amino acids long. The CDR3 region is CASSQTVANQPQHF. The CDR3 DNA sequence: TGCGCCAGCAGCCAGACGGTAGCCAATCAGCCCCAGCATTTT.

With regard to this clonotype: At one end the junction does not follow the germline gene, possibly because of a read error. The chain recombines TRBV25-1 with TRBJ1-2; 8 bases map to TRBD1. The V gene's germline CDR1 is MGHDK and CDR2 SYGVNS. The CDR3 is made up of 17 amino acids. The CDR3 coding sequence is TGTGCCGGCAGTCCCCCGGTGGGGGCAGGGGGCAACTATGGCTACACCTTC. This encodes CAGSPPVGAGGNYGYTF.

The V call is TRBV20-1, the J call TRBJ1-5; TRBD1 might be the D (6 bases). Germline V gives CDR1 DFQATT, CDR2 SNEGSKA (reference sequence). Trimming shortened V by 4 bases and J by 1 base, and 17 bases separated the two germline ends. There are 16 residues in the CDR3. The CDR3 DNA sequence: TGCAGTGCTACAACCCGGACAGTGACGAGCAATCAGCCCCAGCATTTT. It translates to CSATTRTVTSNQPQHF.

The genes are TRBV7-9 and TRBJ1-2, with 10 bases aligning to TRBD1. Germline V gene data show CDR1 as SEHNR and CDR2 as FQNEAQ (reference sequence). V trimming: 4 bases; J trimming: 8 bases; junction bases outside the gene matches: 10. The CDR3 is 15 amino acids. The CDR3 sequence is CASSSTGQGFYGYTF. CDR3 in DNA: TGTGCCAGCAGCTCGACGGGACAGGGGTTCTACGGCTACACCTTC.

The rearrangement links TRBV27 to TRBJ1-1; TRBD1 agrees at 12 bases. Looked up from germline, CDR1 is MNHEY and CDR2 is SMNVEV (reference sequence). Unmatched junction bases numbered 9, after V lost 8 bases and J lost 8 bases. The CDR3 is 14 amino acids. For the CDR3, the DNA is TGTGCCAGCGCAGATGGGACAGGGGGCGCGGAAGCTTTCTTT. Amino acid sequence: CASADGTGGAEAFF.

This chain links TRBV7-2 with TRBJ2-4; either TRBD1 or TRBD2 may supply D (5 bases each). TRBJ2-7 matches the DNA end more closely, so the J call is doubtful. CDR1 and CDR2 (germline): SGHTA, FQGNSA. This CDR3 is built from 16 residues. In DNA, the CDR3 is TGTGCCAGCAGCTTAGTCCCTGCCGGGACCTATTACGAGCAGTACTTC. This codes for CASSLVPAGTYYEQYF.

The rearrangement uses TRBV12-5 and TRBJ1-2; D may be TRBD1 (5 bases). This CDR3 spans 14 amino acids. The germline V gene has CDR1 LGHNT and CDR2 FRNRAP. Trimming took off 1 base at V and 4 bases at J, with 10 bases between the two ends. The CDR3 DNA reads TGTGCTAGTGGTTTGGAGTACGGGGCCTATGGCTACACCTTC. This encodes CASGLEYGAYGYTF. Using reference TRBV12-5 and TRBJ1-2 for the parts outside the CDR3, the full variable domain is DARVTQTPRHKVTEMGQEVTMRCQPILGHNTVFWYRQTMMQGLELLAYFRNRAPLDDSGMPKDRFSAEMPDATLATLKIQPSEPRDSAVYFCASGLEYGAYGYTFGSGTRLTVV.

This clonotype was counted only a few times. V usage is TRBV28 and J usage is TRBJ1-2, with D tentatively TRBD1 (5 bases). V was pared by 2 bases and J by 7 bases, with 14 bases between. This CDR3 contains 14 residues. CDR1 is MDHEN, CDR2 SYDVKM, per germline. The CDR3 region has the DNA TGTGCCAGCAGTTTAGCACAGGAAGGCGGTGGCTACACCTTC. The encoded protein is CASSLAQEGGGYTF.

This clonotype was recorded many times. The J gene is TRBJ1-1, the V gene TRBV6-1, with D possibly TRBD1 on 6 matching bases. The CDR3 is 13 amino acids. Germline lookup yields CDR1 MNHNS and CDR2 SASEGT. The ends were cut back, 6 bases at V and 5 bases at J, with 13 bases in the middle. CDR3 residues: CASSPLGGTEAFF. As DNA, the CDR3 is TGTGCCAGCAGCCCCCTAGGGGGGACTGAAGCTTTCTTT.

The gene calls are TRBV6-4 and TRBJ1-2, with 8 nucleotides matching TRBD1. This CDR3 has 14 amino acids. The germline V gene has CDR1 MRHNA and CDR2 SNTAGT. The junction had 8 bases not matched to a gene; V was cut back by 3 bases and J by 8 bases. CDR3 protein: CASSETVGTGGYTF. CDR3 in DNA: TGTGCCAGCAGTGAAACCGTCGGGACAGGAGGCTACACCTTC.

The DNA of the CDR3 is TGCGCCAGCACCCAGGACCAACCATACTATAATTCACCCCTCCACTTT. Its translation: CASTQDQPYYNSPLHF. The rearrangement links TRBV5-1 to TRBJ1-6; no clear D gene. The CDR3 contains 16 residues. V was clipped by 6 bases and J by 3 bases, with 16 bases between them. Germline CDR1 reads SGHRS; CDR2 reads YFSETQ. Filled out from reference TRBV5-1 and TRBJ1-6, the complete variable domain reads KAGVTQTPRYLIKTRGQQVTLSCSPISGHRSVSWYQQTPGQGLQFLFEYFSETQRNKGNFPGRFSGRQFSNSRSEMNVSTLELGDSALYLCASTQDQPYYNSPLHFGNGTRLTVT.

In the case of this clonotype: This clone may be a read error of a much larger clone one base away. CDR3 amino acids: CASNQEDPGRANEQYF. The DNA for the CDR3 is TGCGCCAGCAACCAGGAGGATCCGGGAAGGGCCAATGAGCAGTACTTC. The chain joins TRBV5-1 to TRBJ2-1; D perhaps matches TRBD2 (5 bases). The J call may be faulty, since TRBJ2-7 better matches the DNA end. The V gene's germline CDR1 is SGHRS and CDR2 YFSETQ. The CDR3 consists of 16 residues.

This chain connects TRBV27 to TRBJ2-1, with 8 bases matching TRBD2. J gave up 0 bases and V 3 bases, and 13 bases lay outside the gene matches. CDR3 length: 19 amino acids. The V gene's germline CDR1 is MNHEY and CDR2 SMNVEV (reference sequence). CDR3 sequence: CASSFLPTGGISSYNEQFF. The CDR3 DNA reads TGTGCCAGCAGTTTCCTCCCTACGGGGGGGATTAGCTCCTACAATGAGCAGTTCTTC.

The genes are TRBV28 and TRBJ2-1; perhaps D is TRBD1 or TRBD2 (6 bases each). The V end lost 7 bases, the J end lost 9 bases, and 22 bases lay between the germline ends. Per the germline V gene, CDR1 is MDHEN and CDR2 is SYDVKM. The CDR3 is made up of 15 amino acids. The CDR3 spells CASTPTGAEGGEQFF. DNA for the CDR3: TGTGCCAGCACCCCTACAGGCGCTGAGGGGGGTGAGCAGTTCTTC.

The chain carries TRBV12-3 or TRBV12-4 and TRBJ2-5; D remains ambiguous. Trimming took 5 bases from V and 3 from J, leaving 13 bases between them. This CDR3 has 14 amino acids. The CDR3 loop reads CASSPNDLKETQYF. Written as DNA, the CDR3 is TGTGCCAGCAGTCCTAACGACCTCAAAGAGACCCAGTACTTC.

The CDR3 sequence: CASSQDRQFDNYGYTF. DNA of the CDR3: TGCGCCAGCAGCCAAGATAGACAGTTTGATAACTATGGCTACACCTTC. The chain carries TRBV4-1 and TRBJ1-2, with D possibly TRBD1 on 5 matching bases. There are 16 residues in the CDR3. From germline, CDR1 is MGHRA and CDR2 YSYEKL. V was clipped by 0 bases and J by 1 base, with 12 bases between them.

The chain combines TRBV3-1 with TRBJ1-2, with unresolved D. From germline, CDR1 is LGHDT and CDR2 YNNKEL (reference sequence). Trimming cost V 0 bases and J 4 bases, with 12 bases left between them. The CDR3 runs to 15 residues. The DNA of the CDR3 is TGTGCCAGCAGCCAAGATGCCGGCCTCGGCTATGGCTACACCTTC. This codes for CASSQDAGLGYGYTF.

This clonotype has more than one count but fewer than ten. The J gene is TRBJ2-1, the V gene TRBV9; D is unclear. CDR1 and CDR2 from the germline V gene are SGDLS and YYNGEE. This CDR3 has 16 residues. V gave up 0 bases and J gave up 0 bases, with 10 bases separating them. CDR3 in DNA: TGTGCCAGCAGCGTAGGAGTGGGTAGCTCCTACAATGAGCAGTTCTTC. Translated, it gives CASSVGVGSSYNEQFF.